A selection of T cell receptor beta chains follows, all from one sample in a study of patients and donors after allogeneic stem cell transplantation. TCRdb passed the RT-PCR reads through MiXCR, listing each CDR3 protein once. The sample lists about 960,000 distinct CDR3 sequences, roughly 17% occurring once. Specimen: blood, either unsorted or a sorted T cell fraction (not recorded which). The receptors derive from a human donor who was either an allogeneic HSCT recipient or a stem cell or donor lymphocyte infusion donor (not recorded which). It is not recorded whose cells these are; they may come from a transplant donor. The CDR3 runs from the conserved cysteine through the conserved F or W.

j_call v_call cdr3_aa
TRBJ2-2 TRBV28 CASSWDRRNTGELFF
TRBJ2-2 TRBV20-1 CSARNPGLAGGTGELFF
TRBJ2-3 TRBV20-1 CSAKTFTDTQYF
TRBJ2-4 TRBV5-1 CASSLELGKNIQYF
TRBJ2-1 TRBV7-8 CASSSPGTSGGHRENEQFF
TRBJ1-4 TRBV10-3 CATTSRDSEKLFF
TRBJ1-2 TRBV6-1 CASSKQGTDYGYTF
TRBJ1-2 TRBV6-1 CASSESSGFSDYGYTF
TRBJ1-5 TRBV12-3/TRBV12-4 CASRPGTGENQPQHF
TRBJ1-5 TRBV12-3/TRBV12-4 CASSTTGWRLSNQPQHF
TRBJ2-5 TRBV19 CASQPGRYQETQYF
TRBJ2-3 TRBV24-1 CATSARTSGLRDTQYF
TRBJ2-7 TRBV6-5 CASRDRIYEQYF
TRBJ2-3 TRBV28 CASSRGTSGITDTQYF
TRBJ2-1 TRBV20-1 CSAISSGGSNEQFF
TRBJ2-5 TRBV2 CAIGLVGGTQYF